A single sample is the source of the 11 T cell receptor beta chains below, sequenced in a study of shared clonotypes between healthy human individuals. Terminally differentiated effector memory CD45RA+ cells were excluded from the naive CD8 cells, which were CD45RO-negative and positively selected for CCR7. Clones were sequenced by immunoSEQ multiplex PCR, and TCRdb holds only the in-frame ones, with some missing. Altogether more than 2 million clones are present, around 93% being singletons, with the ten largest covering more than 1.5%. Sequenced input: naive CD8+ T cells from PBMCs. The receptors originated from a man aged 18 to 29 in good health. Some clones in this sample may be carry-over from other donors' samples.

The chain joins TRBV13 to TRBJ2-7; the D gene is possibly TRBD2 (5 bases). This CDR3 is built from 13 residues. Germline V gene sequence: CDR1 PRHDT, CDR2 FYEKMQ (reference sequence). V was clipped by 3 bases and J by 3 bases, with 9 bases between them. CDR3 DNA sequence: TGTGCCAGCAGCTTGAACGGACTCTACGAGCAGTACTTC. It translates to CASSLNGLYEQYF.

The rearrangement uses TRBV5-1 and TRBJ2-6; 10 bases are a match to TRBD2. Germline V gene sequence: CDR1 SGHRS, CDR2 YFSETQ. The V segment lost 2 bases and the J segment 0 bases; nucleotides outside the gene matches: 20. This CDR3 is built from 23 residues. CDR3 sequence: CASSFGSAGLADLEASGANVLTF. The CDR3 nucleotides are TGCGCCAGCAGCTTTGGGAGCGCAGGACTAGCGGATCTAGAAGCCTCTGGGGCCAACGTCCTGACTTTC.

Comment on this clone: Additional DNA sequences in this sample encode the identical CDR3. The chain carries TRBV14 and TRBJ1-1, with a tentative D call TRBD1 (6 bases). This CDR3 is 13 amino acids long. Germline V gene sequence: CDR1 SGHDN, CDR2 FVKESK. Trimming took off 1 base at V and 5 bases at J, with 8 bases between the two ends. The chain's CDR3 is CASSQVQGTEAFF. The CDR3 DNA sequence: TGTGCCAGCAGCCAAGTACAGGGAACTGAAGCTTTCTTT.

The chain carries TRBV7-8 and TRBJ2-3, with 12 bases fitting TRBD2. Losses at the gene ends were 5 bases for V and 4 bases for J; bases not matched to a gene: 7. CDR1 and CDR2 (germline): SGHVS, FQNEAQ. This CDR3 comprises 16 residues. The CDR3 coding sequence is TGTGCCAGCAGCATCCTAGCGGGAGGGTTAGCAGATACGCAGTATTTT. Its translation is CASSILAGGLADTQYF.

The chain joins TRBV10-3 to TRBJ1-2; TRBD1 matches 7 bases. The CDR3 is 12 residues long. The V segment lost 5 bases and the J segment 8 bases; nucleotides outside the gene matches: 5. The V gene's germline CDR1 is ENHRY and CDR2 SYGVKD. The CDR3 bases are TGTGCCATCAGTATGACAGGGTTGGGCTACACCTTC. It specifies CAISMTGLGYTF.

This rearrangement joins TRBV5-6 to TRBJ2-3; D assignment may be TRBD1 or TRBD2 (5 bases each). The CDR3 loop spans 16 amino acids. CDR1 and CDR2 (germline): SGHDT, YYEEEE. V shed 5 bases and J shed 2 bases, with 18 bases lying between them. CDR3 DNA: TGTGCCAGCAGTCCGGCGGCCTACGGGACCACAGATACGCAGTATTTT. This gives the protein CASSPAAYGTTDTQYF.

As to this clone: Other DNA sequences in the same sample also yield this CDR3. V gene TRBV27 combines with J gene TRBJ1-1; TRBD1 might be the D (5 bases). Germline V gives CDR1 MNHEY, CDR2 SMNVEV (reference sequence). V lost 0 bases and J lost 0, with 8 bases in between. The CDR3 runs to 15 residues. Written as DNA, the CDR3 is TGTGCCAGCAGTTTATCATGGGGGTTGAACACTGAAGCTTTCTTT. It encodes CASSLSWGLNTEAFF.

The chain uses TRBV5-1 and TRBJ1-2; 9 bases are shared with TRBD1. This CDR3 region has 17 residues. Trimming removed 4 bases from V and 2 bases from J; junction bases left unmatched: 12. Per the germline V gene, CDR1 is SGHRS and CDR2 is YFSETQ. Written as DNA, the CDR3 is TGCGCCAGCAGCGGTATGGGACAGGGACGGGGCAACTATGGCTACACCTTC. This translates into CASSGMGQGRGNYGYTF.

The V gene is TRBV9, the J gene TRBJ1-2; D is uncertain. Trimming shortened V by 0 bases and J by 7 bases, and 19 bases separated the two germline ends. There are 16 residues in the CDR3. Germline CDR1 and CDR2: SGDLS and YYNGEE. In nucleotides, the CDR3 is TGTGCCAGCAGCGTAGACCTCAAGATCCCTGATGGTGGCTACACCTTC. Translated, it gives CASSVDLKIPDGGYTF.

To note about this clone: Other DNA variants within this sample encode the same CDR3. The J gene is TRBJ2-1, the V gene TRBV12-5; 7 bases are a match to TRBD2. With 6 bases clipped from V and 10 bases from J, the junction kept 6 bases outside the gene matches. This CDR3 has 12 residues. The germline gives CDR1 LGHNT, CDR2 FRNRAP. In DNA, the CDR3 is TGTGCTAGTGGCACGGGAGGTAACGAGCAGTTCTTC. Translation gives CASGTGGNEQFF.

The chain links TRBV5-6 to TRBJ2-1; D gene uncertain. Germline V gene sequence: CDR1 SGHDT, CDR2 YYEEEE. The length of the CDR3 is 14 residues. The V end was cut by 2 bases, the J end by 5 bases, with 11 bases between. CDR3 coding DNA: TGTGCCAGCAGCTTTCCCCGACCCCACAATGAGCAGTTCTTC. Translated: CASSFPRPHNEQFF. The complete variable domain, with remaining parts taken from reference TRBV5-6 and TRBJ2-1, reads DAGVTQSPTHLIKTRGQQVTLRCSPKSGHDTVSWYQQALGQGPQFIFQYYEEEERQRGNFPDRFSGHQFPNYSSELNVNALLLGDSALYLCASSFPRPHNEQFFGPGTRLTVL.